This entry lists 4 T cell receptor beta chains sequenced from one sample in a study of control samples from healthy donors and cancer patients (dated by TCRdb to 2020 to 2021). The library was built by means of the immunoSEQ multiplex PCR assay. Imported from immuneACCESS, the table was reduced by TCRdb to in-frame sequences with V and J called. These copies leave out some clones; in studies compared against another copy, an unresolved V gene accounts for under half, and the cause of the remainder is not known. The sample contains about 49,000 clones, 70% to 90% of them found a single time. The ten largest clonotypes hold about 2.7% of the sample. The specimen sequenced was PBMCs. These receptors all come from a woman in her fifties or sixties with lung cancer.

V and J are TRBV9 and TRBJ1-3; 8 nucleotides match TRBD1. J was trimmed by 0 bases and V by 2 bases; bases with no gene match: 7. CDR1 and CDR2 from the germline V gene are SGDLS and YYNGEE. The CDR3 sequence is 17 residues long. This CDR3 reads CASSVSQGANSGNTIYF. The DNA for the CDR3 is TGTGCCAGCAGCGTGAGCCAGGGGGCGAACTCTGGAAACACCATATATTTT.

The CDR3 coding sequence is TGTGCCAGCAGTTTACTAGCGGGGGGGCTTACCGGGGAGCTGTTTTTT. The encoded protein is CASSLLAGGLTGELFF. The chain employs TRBV27 and TRBJ2-2, with 12 nucleotides matching TRBD2. The CDR3 sequence is 16 residues long. J gave up 5 bases and V 2 bases, and 3 bases lay outside the gene matches. Germline-derived CDR1 and CDR2 are MNHEY and SMNVEV (reference sequence).

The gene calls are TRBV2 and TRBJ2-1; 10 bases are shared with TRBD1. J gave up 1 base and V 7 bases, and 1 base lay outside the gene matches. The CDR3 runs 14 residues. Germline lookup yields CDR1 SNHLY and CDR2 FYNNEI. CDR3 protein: CASTGQGSYNEQFF. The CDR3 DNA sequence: TGTGCCAGCACGGGACAGGGGTCCTACAATGAGCAGTTCTTC.

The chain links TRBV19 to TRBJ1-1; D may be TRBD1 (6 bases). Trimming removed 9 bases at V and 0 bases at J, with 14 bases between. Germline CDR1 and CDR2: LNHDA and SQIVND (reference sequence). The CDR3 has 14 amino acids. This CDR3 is CASKTGVMNTEAFF. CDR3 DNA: TGTGCCAGCAAGACAGGCGTCATGAACACTGAAGCTTTCTTT.